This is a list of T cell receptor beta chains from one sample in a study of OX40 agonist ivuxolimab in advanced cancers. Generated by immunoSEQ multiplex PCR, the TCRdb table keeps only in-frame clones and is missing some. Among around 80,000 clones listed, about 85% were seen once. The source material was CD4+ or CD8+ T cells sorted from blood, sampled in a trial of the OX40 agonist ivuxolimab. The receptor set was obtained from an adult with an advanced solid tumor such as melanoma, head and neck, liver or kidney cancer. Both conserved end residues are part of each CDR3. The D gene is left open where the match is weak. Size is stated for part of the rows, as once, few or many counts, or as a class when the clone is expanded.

CDR3: CSVLLEGYSYNEQFF
DNA: TGCAGCGTCCTCCTGGAGGGGTACTCCTACAATGAGCAGTTCTTC
D: NA
J: TRBJ2-1
size: NA
V: TRBV29-1

CDR3: CASSAYSGQGWELFF
DNA: TGTGCCAGCAGCGCGTACTCGGGACAGGGGTGGGAGCTGTTTTTT
D: TRBD1
J: TRBJ2-2
size: NA
V: TRBV27

CDR3: CASSQDGRQETQYF
DNA: TGTGCCAGCAGCCAAGATGGACGCCAAGAGACCCAGTACTTC
D: NA
J: TRBJ2-5
size: NA
V: TRBV4-2

CDR3: CASGLAGGGTEAFF
DNA: TGTGCCAGCGGTCTTGCAGGGGGAGGCACTGAAGCTTTCTTT
D: TRBD1
J: TRBJ1-1
size: few
V: TRBV28

CDR3: CASSQDGPAGGADTQYF
DNA: TGTGCCAGCAGCCAAGATGGGCCAGCGGGGGGGGCAGATACGCAGTATTTT
D: TRBD2
J: TRBJ2-3
size: NA
V: TRBV4-2

CDR3: CASSVTGARELFF
DNA: TGTGCCAGCAGCGTAACGGGGGCCAGGGAGCTGTTTTTT
D: NA
J: TRBJ2-2
size: NA
V: TRBV7-2

CDR3: CASSLDSGGEQPQHF
DNA: TGTGCCAGCAGCTTAGATTCAGGGGGCGAACAGCCCCAGCATTTT
D: TRBD1
J: TRBJ1-5
size: once
V: TRBV11-2

CDR3: CASSSQSDTQYF
DNA: TGTGCCAGCAGCTCACAGTCGGATACGCAGTATTTT
D: NA
J: TRBJ2-3
size: NA
V: TRBV9

CDR3: CSASAAGEQFF
DNA: TGCAGTGCTAGCGCTGCGGGGGAGCAGTTCTTC
D: NA
J: TRBJ2-1
size: NA
V: TRBV20-1

CDR3: CASSLLIRNYGYTF
DNA: TGTGCCAGTAGTCTGTTAATACGTAACTATGGCTACACCTTC
D: NA
J: TRBJ1-2
size: NA
V: TRBV19

CDR3: CASSTGTGYTGELFF
DNA: TGCGCCAGCAGCACCGGGACAGGGTACACCGGGGAGCTGTTTTTT
D: TRBD1
J: TRBJ2-2
size: NA
V: TRBV5-1

CDR3: CASSPLDRNQPQHF
DNA: TGTGCCAGCAGTCCCTTAGACAGAAATCAGCCCCAGCATTTT
D: NA
J: TRBJ1-5
size: NA
V: TRBV6-5

CDR3: CASSLAGTTGELFF
DNA: TGTGCCAGCAGCTTAGCGGGGACGACCGGGGAGCTGTTTTTT
D: NA
J: TRBJ2-2
size: NA
V: TRBV7-9

CDR3: CASSSPQGYEQYF
DNA: TGCGCCAGCAGCTCCCCGCAGGGCTACGAGCAGTACTTC
D: NA
J: TRBJ2-7
size: NA
V: TRBV4-1

CDR3: CASGTGALETQYF
DNA: TGTGCCAGTGGCACAGGAGCCTTGGAGACCCAGTACTTC
D: NA
J: TRBJ2-5
size: once
V: TRBV19

CDR3: CSVSPLAGGTDTQYF
DNA: TGCAGCGTCTCGCCTCTAGCGGGGGGTACAGATACGCAGTATTTT
D: TRBD2
J: TRBJ2-3
size: NA
V: TRBV29-1

CDR3: CASSRDRVNYGYTF
DNA: TGTGCCAGCAGCCGGGACAGGGTGAACTATGGCTACACCTTC
D: TRBD1
J: TRBJ1-2
size: NA
V: TRBV7-9

CDR3: CASSPDRGNTEAFF
DNA: TGTGCCAGCAGCCCGGACAGGGGGAACACTGAAGCTTTCTTT
D: TRBD1
J: TRBJ1-1
size: NA
V: TRBV5-6